The clone carrying this TCR beta chain was recorded only once. Produced via immunoSEQ multiplex PCR; TCRdb's table is partial and in-frame only. The sample holds 97,000 or so clones; 87% are singletons and the top ten take roughly 3.7%. This sample was included in a study of cytomegalovirus exposure and HLA in healthy donors. V gave up 5 bases and J gave up 9 bases, with 23 bases separating them. CDR1 is SGHTA and CDR2 is FQGNSA in the germline V gene. The CDR3 has 17 residues. The origin of this receptor is a woman younger than 45 in good health and CMV-seronegative. Sequenced input: PBMCs. This chain joins TRBV7-2 and TRBJ1-6; maybe TRBD1 (6 bases). The CDR3, as DNA: TGTGCCAGCAGCCTAGGGGGGGGGTATCGGTCGAGTTCACCCCTCCACTTT. It yields the protein CASSLGGGYRSSSPLHF.